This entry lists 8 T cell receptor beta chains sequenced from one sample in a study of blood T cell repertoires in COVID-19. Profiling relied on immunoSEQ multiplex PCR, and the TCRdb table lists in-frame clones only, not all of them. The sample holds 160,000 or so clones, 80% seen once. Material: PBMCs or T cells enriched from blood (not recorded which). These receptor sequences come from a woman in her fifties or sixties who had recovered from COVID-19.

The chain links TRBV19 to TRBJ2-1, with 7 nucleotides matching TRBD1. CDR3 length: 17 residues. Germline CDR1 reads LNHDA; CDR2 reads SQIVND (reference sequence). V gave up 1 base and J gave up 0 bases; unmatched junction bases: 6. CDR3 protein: CASSIVGQASSYNEQFF. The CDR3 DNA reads TGTGCCAGTAGTATAGTAGGACAGGCTAGCTCCTACAATGAGCAGTTCTTC.

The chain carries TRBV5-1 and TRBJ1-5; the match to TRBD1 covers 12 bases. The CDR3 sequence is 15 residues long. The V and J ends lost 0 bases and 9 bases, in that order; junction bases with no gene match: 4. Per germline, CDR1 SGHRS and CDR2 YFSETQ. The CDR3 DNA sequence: TGCGCCAGCAGCTTGGATGGGACAGGGGGCACGCCCCAGCATTTT. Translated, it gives CASSLDGTGGTPQHF.

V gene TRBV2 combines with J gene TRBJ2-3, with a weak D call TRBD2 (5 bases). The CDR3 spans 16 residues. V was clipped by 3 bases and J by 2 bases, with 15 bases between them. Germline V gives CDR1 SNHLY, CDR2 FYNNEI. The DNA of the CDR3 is TGTGCCAGCAGTGACCCTGAGCGGCCCCCCACAGATACGCAGTATTTT. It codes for CASSDPERPPTDTQYF. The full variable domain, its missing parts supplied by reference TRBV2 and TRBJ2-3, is EPEVTQTPSHQVTQMGQEVILRCVPISNHLYFYWYRQILGQKVEFLVSFYNNEISEKSEIFDDQFSVERPDGSNFTLKIRSTKLEDSAMYFCASSDPERPPTDTQYFGPGTRLTVL.

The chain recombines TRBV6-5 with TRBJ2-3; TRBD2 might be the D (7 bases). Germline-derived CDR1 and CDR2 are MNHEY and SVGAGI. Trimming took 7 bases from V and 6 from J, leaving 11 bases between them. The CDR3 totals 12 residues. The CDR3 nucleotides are TGTGCCAGCATGGAGGGGGGGGATACGCAGTATTTT. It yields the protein CASMEGGDTQYF.

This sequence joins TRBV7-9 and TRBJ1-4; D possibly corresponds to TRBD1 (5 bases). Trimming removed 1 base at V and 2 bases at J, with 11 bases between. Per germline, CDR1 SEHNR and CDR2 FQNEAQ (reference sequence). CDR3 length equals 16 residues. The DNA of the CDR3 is TGTGCCAGCAGCTTAGGTTGGGGCCAGACTAATGAAAAACTGTTTTTT. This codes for CASSLGWGQTNEKLFF.

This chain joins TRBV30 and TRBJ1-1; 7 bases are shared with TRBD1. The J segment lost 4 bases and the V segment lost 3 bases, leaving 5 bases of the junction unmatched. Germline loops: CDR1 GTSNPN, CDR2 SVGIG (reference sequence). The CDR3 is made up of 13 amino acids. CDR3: CAWSPGGITEAFF. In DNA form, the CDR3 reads TGTGCCTGGAGCCCAGGGGGTATCACTGAAGCTTTCTTT. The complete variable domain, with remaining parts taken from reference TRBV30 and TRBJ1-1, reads SQTIHQWPATLVQPVGSPLSLECTVEGTSNPNLYWYRQAAGRGLQLLFYSVGIGQISSEVPQNLSASRPQDRQFILSSKKLLLSDSGFYLCAWSPGGITEAFFGQGTRLTVV.

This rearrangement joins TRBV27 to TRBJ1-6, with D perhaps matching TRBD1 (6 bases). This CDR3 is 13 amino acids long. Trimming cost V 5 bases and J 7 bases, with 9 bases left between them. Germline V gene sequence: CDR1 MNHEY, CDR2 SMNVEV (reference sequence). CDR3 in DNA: TGTGCCAGCAGTCCTACAGGGAATTCACCCCTCCACTTT. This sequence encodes CASSPTGNSPLHF.

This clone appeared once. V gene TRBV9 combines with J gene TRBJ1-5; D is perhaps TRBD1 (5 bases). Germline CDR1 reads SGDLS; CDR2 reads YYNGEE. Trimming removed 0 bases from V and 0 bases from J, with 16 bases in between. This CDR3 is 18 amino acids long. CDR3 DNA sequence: TGTGCCAGCAGCGTAGCCAGGGTAGAAGCCTATAGCAATCAGCCCCAGCATTTT. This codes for CASSVARVEAYSNQPQHF.